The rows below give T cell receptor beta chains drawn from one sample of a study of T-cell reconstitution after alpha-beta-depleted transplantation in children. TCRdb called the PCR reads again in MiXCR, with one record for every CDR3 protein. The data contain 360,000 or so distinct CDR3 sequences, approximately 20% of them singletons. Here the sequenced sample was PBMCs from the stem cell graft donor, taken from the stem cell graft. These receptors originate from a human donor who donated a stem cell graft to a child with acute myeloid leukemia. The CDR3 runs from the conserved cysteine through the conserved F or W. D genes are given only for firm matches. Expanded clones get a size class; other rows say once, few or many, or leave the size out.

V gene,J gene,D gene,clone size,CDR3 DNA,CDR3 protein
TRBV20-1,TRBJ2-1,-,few,TGCAGTGCTAGGGGACCTAGGGAGCAGTTCTTC,CSARGPREQFF
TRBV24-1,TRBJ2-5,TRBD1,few,TGTGCCACCAGTGCCCTGTCAGGGGGTAGGGAGACCCAGTACTTC,CATSALSGGRETQYF
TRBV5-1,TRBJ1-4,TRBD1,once,TGCGCCAGCAGCTTGGACAGGGGCAAGGAAAAACTGTTTTTT,CASSLDRGKEKLFF
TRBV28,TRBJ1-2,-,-,TGTGCCAGCAGTTACCCTCGAAACTATGGCTACACCTTC,CASSYPRNYGYTF
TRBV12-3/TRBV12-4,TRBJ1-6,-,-,TGTGCCAGCAGTTTCGGGCAGGGGCGGAGATCACCCCTCCACTTT,CASSFGQGRRSPLHF
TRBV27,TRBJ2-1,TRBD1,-,TGTGCCAGCAGTCCAAGCCACAGGGGCCGATACAATGAGCAGTTCTTC,CASSPSHRGRYNEQFF
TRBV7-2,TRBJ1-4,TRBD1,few,TGTGCCAGCAGCTTAGCCACTGGGACAGCGCAAAAACTGTTTTTT,CASSLATGTAQKLFF
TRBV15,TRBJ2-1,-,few,TGTGCCACCAGCAGAAGGGATAGCGCCTCCTACAATGAGCAGTTCTTC,CATSRRDSASYNEQFF
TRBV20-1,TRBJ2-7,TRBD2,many,TGCAGTGCTCCGTCCGGGACTAGAGGCTACGAGCAGTACTTC,CSAPSGTRGYEQYF
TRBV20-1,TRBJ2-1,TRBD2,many,TGCAGTGCCATAGACAGCGGGAGGGCGGGCAATGAGCAGTTCTTC,CSAIDSGRAGNEQFF
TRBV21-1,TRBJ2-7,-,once,TGTGCCAGCAGCAAAGGGAGGGCCGAGCAGTACTTC,CASSKGRAEQYF
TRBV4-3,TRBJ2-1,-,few,TGCGCCAGCAGCCAAGCAACAGCCGTAGAGCCGATTGAGCAGTTCTTC,CASSQATAVEPIEQFF
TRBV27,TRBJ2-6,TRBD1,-,TGTGCCAGCAGTACGGACAGGGTCGTCTCTGGGGCCAACGTCCTGACTTTC,CASSTDRVVSGANVLTF
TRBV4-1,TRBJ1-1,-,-,TGCGCCAGCAGCCAAGTACGTCAAGATGGGGCTGAAGCTTTCTTT,CASSQVRQDGAEAFF
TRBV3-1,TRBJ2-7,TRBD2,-,TGTGCCAGCAGCCAGGAGAGGCTAGGCGGGAGGGACGAGCAGTACTTC,CASSQERLGGRDEQYF
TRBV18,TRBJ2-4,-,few,TGTGCCAGCTCACCACGCCCAACGGTAGCCAAAAACATTCAGTACTTC,CASSPRPTVAKNIQYF